What follows are 3 T cell receptor beta chains derived from one specimen sequenced in a study of Tregs in tolerant kidney transplant recipients. Some clones are missing from TCRdb's copy, which holds only in-frame ones; the method was immunoSEQ multiplex PCR. This sample has around 31,000 clones, with about four fifths found just once. Their antigen targets remain unknown. The material sequenced was Tregs from blood cultured with allogeneic cells. The receptors derive from a human donor in good health.

In this sample, this clone turned up once. This chain joins TRBV5-1 and TRBJ2-7; D unresolved. Germline values: CDR1 SGHRS, CDR2 YFSETQ. The V end was cut by 0 bases, the J end by 4 bases, with 11 bases between. The CDR3 runs to 14 residues. CDR3 loop: CASSLEGRRYEQYF. For the CDR3, the DNA is TGCGCCAGCAGCTTGGAAGGACGGAGATACGAGCAGTACTTC.

This clone was observed a single time. V and J are TRBV11-2 and TRBJ2-2; 8 nucleotides align to TRBD2. The germline V gene has CDR1 SGHAT and CDR2 FQNNGV. The CDR3 loop spans 14 amino acids. Germline trimming cut 7 bases from V and 7 bases from J; bases unmatched to any gene: 8. DNA of the CDR3: TGTGCCAGCACCCGAAGCGGGAGATTCGGGGAGCTGTTTTTT. This sequence encodes CASTRSGRFGELFF.

The V gene is TRBV4-1, the J gene TRBJ2-2, with TRBD2 matching over 8 bases. The J segment lost 3 bases and the V segment lost 4 bases, leaving 7 bases of the junction unmatched. The CDR3 consists of 16 residues. The V gene's germline CDR1 is MGHRA and CDR2 YSYEKL. CDR3 nucleotides: TGCGCCAGCAGCCGACGGGGGGGCCGTGACACCGGGGAGCTGTTTTTT. Translating it yields CASSRRGGRDTGELFF.